This T cell receptor beta chain originates from a study of T cell responses to AZD1222 COVID-19 vaccine. A word on this clone: What it binds is not known.

Sequencing used immunoSEQ multiplex PCR; TCRdb keeps in-frame clones, though not all of them. The repertoire holds 150,000 to 200,000 clones, with 70% to 90% as singletons. Study-level results: Regions 160-218 and 743-854 held dominance among vaccine-associated CD4 TCRs, which spanned spike. The study sampled repertoires only after the peak T cell response. Only five or six people who got AZD1222 tested seropositive at baseline. Donors skewed white British and female; clonal diversity was possibly underestimated.

Germline lookup yields CDR1 MGHRA and CDR2 YSYEKL. Unmatched junction bases numbered 9, after V lost 1 base and J lost 0 bases. The CDR3 spans 18 residues. Specimen: peripheral blood, collected 28 days after the second AZD1222 dose. The genes are TRBV4-1 and TRBJ2-4, with TRBD2 matching over 7 bases. The receptor was derived from an adult who received the AZD1222 COVID-19 vaccine. Here the CDR3 DNA reads TGCGCCAGCAGCCAAGGCCCTCCTAGCGGAGTAGCCAAAAACATTCAGTACTTC. Translating gives CASSQGPPSGVAKNIQYF.